This entry concerns a single T cell receptor (beta chain). In its sample, this clonotype was seen a few times. Its binding antigen is unknown. No qualities accompany the bases; no much larger clone lies one base away. Receptor libraries were prepared by 5' RACE. Sequencing relied on an Illumina HiSeq 2500. A second PCR of roughly 7 to 11 cycles was run with a J-beta primer mix and a sample-barcoded 5' primer. Each TCR beta cDNA molecule received a unique molecular identifier from a template-switch 5' adaptor carrying 12 random nucleotides. Each sample yielded at least 2.5 million CDR3-containing paired-end reads. First-strand cDNA was synthesized from all RNA with the Mint cDNA synthesis kit, primed by a TRBC-specific oligonucleotide. Following uracil-DNA glycosylase treatment, all cDNA underwent a first 18-cycle PCR with the universal primers M1SS and BC2_uni_R. The study's processing was this. For normalization, 1 million high-quality reads, each with a distinct molecular identifier, were randomly selected from each sample. Reads with shared molecular identifiers were discarded instead of being binned into consensus sequences. MiTCR, with a Q25 quality threshold and the strictest error-elimination algorithm, was used for CDR3 identification, clonotype clustering and error correction. A nonparametric unseen species model with Euler transformation was used to estimate lower-bound total TCR beta diversity. The public reads were reanalyzed by TCRdb: fastp trimming at Q25, MiXCR alignment, in-frame beta chains only. Every entry covers one CDR3 protein and lists the most common genes and DNA from its rows. The V and J calls were not made by the authors but by TCRdb's processing. This sample has around 800,000 distinct CDR3 sequences in its table, and under 45% of those were observed once. The ten top clones hold around 21% of the sample.

These data belong to a study of blood T cells in healthy people across ages (dated by TCRdb to 2013 to 2016). General notes on the study: Template switching captured roughly one uniquely barcoded TCR beta cDNA molecule per two T cells in model experiments. Using the same blood draw, the study looked at two additional independent replicas of 1 million unique cDNA reads for two donors, one aged 18 to 30 and the other aged 80 or older. The donors were divided into four age groups: young (average around 16 years), middle-aged (approximately 41), aged (around 67) and long-lived (roughly 88). To avoid experimental bias, donors of different ages were distributed randomly across sequencing lanes. Using deep sequencing normalized with unique cDNA molecular identifiers, the study measured how TCR beta repertoire diversity changes with age. What the work shows at the level of the full study, not this receptor alone: Observed TCR beta diversity per million T cells fell roughly linearly with age, and a significant reduction was already apparent by age about 38. Because the CMV infection status of the donors was unknown, age-related changes in expanded clonotypes may potentially have been confounded. A strong correlation was found between observed TCR beta diversity and the percentage of naive T cells measured by flow cytometry. Compared with the aged group, the long-lived group had more naive CD4+ T cells, fewer expanded clones and increased TCR diversity, a pattern suggesting age selection. Bulk unsorted PBMC profiling prevented conclusive comparison of naive and antigen-experienced compartments. Estimates of total diversity based on one million sequenced T cells were considered lower bounds and underestimates.

The donors were under 40 Caucasian individuals from Russia, aged roughly 6 to 100 years, who were systemically healthy. About 10 milliliters of peripheral blood were collected from each donor into EDTA-treated Vacutainer tubes. PBMCs were isolated by Ficoll-Paque density-gradient centrifugation, with at least 6 million obtained per sample. Trizol reagent was used to extract total RNA from the PBMCs, yielding at least 5 micrograms per sample. For every donor, an aliquot of PBMCs went through flow cytometry to measure the percentages of naive CD45RAhigh/CD27high T cells. CDR1 and CDR2, per the germline V gene (reference sequence), are MNHEY and SMNVEV. V is clipped by 0 bases and J by 6 bases, and the sequence between their germline boundaries is 12 bases long. The CDR3 contains 16 residues, cysteine and phenylalanine counted. Solely the CDR3 DNA is kept, with 48 bases framed from the first base.

Sequenced sample: blood. Recombination connected TRBV27 to TRBJ1-6; 6 matching bases give a weak D call of TRBD1. This clonotype was sampled from a man in his sixties in good health. In nucleotide form, the sequence is TGTGCCAGCAGTTTATCACCGACAGGAGCTAATTCACCCCTCCACTTT. Translated, this gives CASSLSPTGANSPLHF.